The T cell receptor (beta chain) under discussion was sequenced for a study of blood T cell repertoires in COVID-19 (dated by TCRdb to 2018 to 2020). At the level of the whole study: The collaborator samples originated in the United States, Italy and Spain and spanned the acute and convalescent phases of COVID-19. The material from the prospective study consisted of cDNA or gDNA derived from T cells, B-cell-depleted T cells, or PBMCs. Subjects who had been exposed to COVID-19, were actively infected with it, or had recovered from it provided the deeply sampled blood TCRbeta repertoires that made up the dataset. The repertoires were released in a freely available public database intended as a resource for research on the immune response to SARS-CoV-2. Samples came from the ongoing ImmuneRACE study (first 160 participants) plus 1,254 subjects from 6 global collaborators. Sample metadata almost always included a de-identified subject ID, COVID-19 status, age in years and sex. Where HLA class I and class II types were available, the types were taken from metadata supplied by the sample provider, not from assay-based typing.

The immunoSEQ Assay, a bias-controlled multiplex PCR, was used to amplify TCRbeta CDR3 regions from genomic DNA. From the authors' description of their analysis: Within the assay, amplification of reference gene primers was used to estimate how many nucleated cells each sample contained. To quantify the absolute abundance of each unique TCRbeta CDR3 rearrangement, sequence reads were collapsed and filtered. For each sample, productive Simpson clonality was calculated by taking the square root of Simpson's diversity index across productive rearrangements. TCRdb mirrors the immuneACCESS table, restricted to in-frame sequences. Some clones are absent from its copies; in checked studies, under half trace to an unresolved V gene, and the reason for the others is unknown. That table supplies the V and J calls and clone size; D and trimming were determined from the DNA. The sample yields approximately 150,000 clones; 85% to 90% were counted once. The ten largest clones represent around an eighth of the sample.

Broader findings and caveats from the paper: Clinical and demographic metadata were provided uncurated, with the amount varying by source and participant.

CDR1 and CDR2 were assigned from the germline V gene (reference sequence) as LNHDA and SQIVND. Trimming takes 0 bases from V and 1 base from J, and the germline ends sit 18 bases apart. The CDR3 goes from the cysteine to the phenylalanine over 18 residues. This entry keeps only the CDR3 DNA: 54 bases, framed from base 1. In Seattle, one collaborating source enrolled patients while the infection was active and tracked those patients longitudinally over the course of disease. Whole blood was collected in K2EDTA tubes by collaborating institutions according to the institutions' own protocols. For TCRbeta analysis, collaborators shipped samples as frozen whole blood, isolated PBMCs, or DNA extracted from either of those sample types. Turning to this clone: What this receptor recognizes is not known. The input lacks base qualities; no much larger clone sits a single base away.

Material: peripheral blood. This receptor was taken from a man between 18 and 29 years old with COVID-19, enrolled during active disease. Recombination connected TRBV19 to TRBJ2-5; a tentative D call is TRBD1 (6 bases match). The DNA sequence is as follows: TGTGCCAGTAGTATAGATCGAGGGGCAGGGGCCGTCCAAGAGACCCAGTACTTC. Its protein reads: CASSIDRGAGAVQETQYF.